These 10 T cell receptor beta chains share one sample of origin, sequenced in a study of cytomegalovirus exposure and HLA in healthy donors. Sequenced by immunoSEQ multiplex PCR; TCRdb stores in-frame clones only, minus some. In the table there are some 140,000 clones, more than 70% of which are singletons. Sample: PBMCs. The receptors stem from a human donor in good health.

The V gene is TRBV9, the J gene TRBJ2-1; 7 bases are a match to TRBD2. Germline trimming cut 0 bases from V and 6 bases from J; bases unmatched to any gene: 9. Germline V gives CDR1 SGDLS, CDR2 YYNGEE. The CDR3 consists of 16 residues. The CDR3 region has the DNA TGTGCCAGCAGCGTAGGGGTAGGTTGGGGGGGCAATGAGCAGTTCTTC. This encodes CASSVGVGWGGNEQFF.

The chain carries TRBV2 and TRBJ2-7; 8 bases agree with TRBD1. The CDR3 is 13 residues long. CDR1 SNHLY and CDR2 FYNNEI come from the germline V gene. Trimming removed 6 bases from V and 7 bases from J; junction bases left unmatched: 8. The chain's CDR3 is CASSPNRGVEQYF. In DNA, the CDR3 is TGTGCCAGCAGCCCCAACAGGGGGGTGGAGCAGTACTTC.

V is TRBV6-1 and J is TRBJ2-3; D unclear. CDR1 is MNHNS, CDR2 SASEGT, per germline. The CDR3 totals 14 residues. V dropped 1 base and J dropped 6 bases, with 11 bases sitting between them. CDR3 residues: CASSEGAIWDTQYF. The CDR3 nucleotides are TGTGCCAGCAGTGAAGGGGCCATTTGGGATACGCAGTATTTT.

The chain joins TRBV29-1 to TRBJ2-1; D unresolved. Looked up from germline, CDR1 is SQVTM and CDR2 is ANQGSEA. Between the trimmed V and J ends, which lost 4 bases and 0 bases, there was a span of 10 bases. The CDR3 extends over 14 amino acids. In DNA, the CDR3 is TGCAGCGTTGTCCCAGCGAGCTCCTACAATGAGCAGTTCTTC. This encodes CSVVPASSYNEQFF.

The chain links TRBV28 to TRBJ1-2; D is ambiguous. Deletions cut 3 bases from V and 6 bases from J, with 11 bases between. Germline V gene data show CDR1 as MDHEN and CDR2 as SYDVKM. The CDR3 covers 13 residues. CDR3 nucleotide sequence: TGTGCCAGCAGTTTGGAACAGCTGGATGGCTACACCTTC. Its translation: CASSLEQLDGYTF.

The chain couples TRBV19 to TRBJ2-7; TRBD2 aligns across 10 bases. CDR1 and CDR2 (germline): LNHDA, SQIVND (reference sequence). The CDR3 has 17 amino acids. The trim removed 5 bases at V and 0 bases at J, leaving 10 bases unmatched. As DNA, the CDR3 is TGTGCCAGTAGTCCTTACGGGACTAGCGCTAGCTCCTACGAGCAGTACTTC. Protein sequence: CASSPYGTSASSYEQYF.

This chain uses TRBV19 with TRBJ2-7; D is perhaps TRBD2 (5 bases). Looked up from germline, CDR1 is LNHDA and CDR2 is SQIVND (reference sequence). The length of the CDR3 is 17 residues. Trimming left V 2 bases short and J 7 bases short, with 24 bases between. The DNA of the CDR3 is TGTGCCAGTAGTATATCCCCAGCGTTGGGAGCCGCCGGGGAGCAGTACTTC. Its translation: CASSISPALGAAGEQYF.

The V call is TRBV7-9, the J call TRBJ2-3; 7 bases match TRBD2. The CDR3 is 15 amino acids. Germline assignment: CDR1 SEHNR and CDR2 FQNEAQ (reference sequence). J gave up 0 bases and V 1 base, and 1 base lay outside the gene matches. CDR3 protein: CASSLGRGSTDTQYF. The CDR3 nucleotides read TGTGCCAGCAGCTTAGGGCGGGGGAGCACAGATACGCAGTATTTT.

V gene TRBV21-1 combines with J gene TRBJ2-3; the table assigns TRBD2, which was not confirmed against the DNA. TRBV21-1 is a pseudogene locus. This CDR3 region has 15 residues. The CDR3 DNA reads TGTGCCCAAAACCACGGGAGTATTGACGCAGATACGCAGTATTTT. Amino acid sequence: CAQNHGSIDADTQYF.

The chain couples TRBV9 to TRBJ2-5; 7 bases are a match to TRBD1. V shed 1 base, J shed 7 bases, and the junction held 7 bases outside the gene matches. This CDR3 has 14 amino acids. Per the germline V gene, CDR1 is SGDLS and CDR2 is YYNGEE. CDR3 sequence reads: CASSVHQGDGTQYF. The CDR3, as DNA: TGTGCCAGCAGCGTACACCAGGGGGACGGGACCCAGTACTTC.